Listed below are T cell receptor beta chains from one sample, sequenced in a study of human T cells and chemical hapten exposure. One entry per CDR3 protein results from TCRdb running MiXCR on the RACE reads. The sample yields more than 300,000 distinct CDR3 sequences, around 5% seen once. This specimen consisted of whole blood, obtained in connection with sensitization to the hapten diphenylcyclopropenone (DPC). These receptors originate from a woman between 18 and 29 years old with alopecia areata. Some clones in this sample may be carry-over from other donors' samples. The CDR3 runs from the conserved cysteine through the conserved F or W. Each record gives: clone size, J gene, D gene, V gene, CDR3 protein, CDR3 DNA. A D gene is named only where the DNA matches it firmly. Rows give clone size only sometimes, using once, few, many, or a class for an expanded clone.

abundance: many
j_gene: TRBJ1-2
d_gene: -
v_gene: TRBV2
CDR3aa: CASSETGRDGYTF
CDR3nt: TGTGCCAGCAGTGAAACAGGGCGAGATGGCTACACCTTC

abundance: few
j_gene: TRBJ1-5
d_gene: -
v_gene: TRBV7-2
CDR3aa: CASSLEPGVRQPQHF
CDR3nt: TGTGCCAGCAGCTTAGAGCCCGGGGTACGTCAGCCCCAGCATTTT

abundance: -
j_gene: TRBJ1-1
d_gene: -
v_gene: TRBV12-5
CDR3aa: CASGLVGYQGSPEAFF
CDR3nt: TGTGCTAGTGGTTTGGTAGGTTATCAGGGTTCCCCTGAAGCTTTCTTT

abundance: many
j_gene: TRBJ1-6
d_gene: TRBD1
v_gene: TRBV7-2
CDR3aa: CASSSMMGQSNSPLHF
CDR3nt: TGTGCCAGCAGCTCGATGATGGGACAGAGTAATTCACCCCTCCACTTT

abundance: many
j_gene: TRBJ1-3
d_gene: -
v_gene: TRBV6-6
CDR3aa: CASSRQVNSGNTIYF
CDR3nt: TGTGCCAGCAGTCGACAGGTGAACTCTGGAAACACCATATATTTT

abundance: -
j_gene: TRBJ1-4
d_gene: -
v_gene: TRBV6-5
CDR3aa: CVSSYSRQPREKLFF
CDR3nt: TGTGTCAGCAGTTACTCCCGCCAACCCCGGGAAAAACTGTTTTTT

abundance: few
j_gene: TRBJ1-1
d_gene: TRBD1
v_gene: TRBV29-1
CDR3aa: CSVEDRDRGNTEAFF
CDR3nt: TGCAGCGTTGAAGATCGAGACAGGGGGAACACTGAAGCTTTCTTT

abundance: few
j_gene: TRBJ2-7
d_gene: -
v_gene: TRBV28
CDR3aa: CASRQAPGAYSYEQYF
CDR3nt: TGTGCCAGCAGGCAAGCCCCGGGGGCTTACTCCTACGAGCAGTACTTC

abundance: few
j_gene: TRBJ2-3
d_gene: -
v_gene: TRBV6-6
CDR3aa: CASNTPGGGGTDTQYF
CDR3nt: TGTGCCAGCAACACACCGGGCGGGGGCGGCACAGATACGCAGTATTTT

abundance: few
j_gene: TRBJ2-3
d_gene: -
v_gene: TRBV29-1
CDR3aa: CSVVEDTELDTQYF
CDR3nt: TGCAGCGTTGTGGAGGATACAGAGTTGGATACGCAGTATTTT

abundance: many
j_gene: TRBJ2-5
d_gene: TRBD1
v_gene: TRBV7-2
CDR3aa: CASSPDRGETQYF
CDR3nt: TGTGCCAGCAGCCCGGACAGGGGAGAGACCCAGTACTTC

abundance: -
j_gene: TRBJ2-2
d_gene: TRBD2
v_gene: TRBV6-6
CDR3aa: CASSGGMNTGELFF
CDR3nt: TGTGCCAGTAGCGGGGGAATGAACACCGGGGAGCTGTTTTTT

abundance: -
j_gene: TRBJ2-3
d_gene: TRBD2
v_gene: TRBV6-2/TRBV6-3
CDR3aa: CASRISGGQGSDTQYF
CDR3nt: TGTGCCAGCCGGATAAGCGGGGGGCAGGGTTCAGATACGCAGTATTTT

abundance: -
j_gene: TRBJ1-5
d_gene: -
v_gene: TRBV7-9
CDR3aa: CASSYGSRDNQPQHF
CDR3nt: TGTGCCAGCAGCTATGGAAGTAGGGACAATCAGCCCCAGCATTTT

abundance: -
j_gene: TRBJ2-1
d_gene: -
v_gene: TRBV2
CDR3aa: CAGDPVPYNEQFF
CDR3nt: TGTGCCGGCGATCCGGTCCCCTACAATGAGCAGTTCTTC

abundance: many
j_gene: TRBJ1-1
d_gene: -
v_gene: TRBV10-3
CDR3aa: CAISQQTGLTNTEAFF
CDR3nt: TGTGCCATCAGCCAACAAACGGGACTTACGAACACTGAAGCTTTCTTT

abundance: many
j_gene: TRBJ2-2
d_gene: -
v_gene: TRBV4-2
CDR3aa: CASSQGGAGTGELFF
CDR3nt: TGTGCCAGCAGCCAAGGGGGCGCAGGTACCGGGGAGCTGTTTTTT

abundance: many
j_gene: TRBJ2-3
d_gene: -
v_gene: TRBV10-3
CDR3aa: CATMPPTTDTQYF
CDR3nt: TGTGCCACCATGCCCCCGACCACAGATACGCAGTATTTT

abundance: few
j_gene: TRBJ1-5
d_gene: -
v_gene: TRBV6-5
CDR3aa: CASSYRGRDNQPQHF
CDR3nt: TGTGCCAGCAGTTACCGTGGACGGGACAATCAGCCCCAGCATTTT

abundance: many
j_gene: TRBJ2-7
d_gene: -
v_gene: TRBV6-5
CDR3aa: CASSRRETASHEQYF
CDR3nt: TGTGCCAGCAGTCGGAGAGAGACAGCCTCCCACGAGCAGTACTTC

abundance: many
j_gene: TRBJ1-1
d_gene: -
v_gene: TRBV4-1
CDR3aa: CASSQGVTEAFF
CDR3nt: TGCGCCAGCAGCCAGGGGGTGACTGAAGCTTTCTTT

abundance: -
j_gene: TRBJ2-7
d_gene: -
v_gene: TRBV6-5
CDR3aa: CASSYEGGSEQYF
CDR3nt: TGTGCCAGCAGTTACGAGGGGGGGTCCGAGCAGTACTTC

abundance: -
j_gene: TRBJ2-1
d_gene: TRBD2
v_gene: TRBV4-2
CDR3aa: CASSHGSSGGRDNEQFF
CDR3nt: TGTGCCAGCAGCCATGGGTCCAGCGGGGGGAGGGACAATGAGCAGTTCTTC

abundance: few
j_gene: TRBJ2-5
d_gene: -
v_gene: TRBV9
CDR3aa: CASSSSPRQIETQYF
CDR3nt: TGTGCCAGCAGCTCCTCCCCACGACAGATAGAGACCCAGTACTTC

abundance: many
j_gene: TRBJ2-5
d_gene: -
v_gene: TRBV7-9
CDR3aa: CASSPDGPRRYF
CDR3nt: TGTGCCAGCAGCCCAGACGGACCAAGGAGGTACTTC

abundance: -
j_gene: TRBJ2-7
d_gene: TRBD1
v_gene: TRBV29-1
CDR3aa: CSALQGAGQEQYF
CDR3nt: TGCAGCGCGTTACAGGGGGCGGGTCAGGAGCAGTACTTC

abundance: many
j_gene: TRBJ2-5
d_gene: -
v_gene: TRBV29-1
CDR3aa: CSVRGYQETQYF
CDR3nt: TGCAGCGTGAGAGGGTACCAAGAGACCCAGTACTTC

abundance: -
j_gene: TRBJ2-7
d_gene: -
v_gene: TRBV6-5
CDR3aa: CASSKPGLNYEQYF
CDR3nt: TGTGCCAGCAGCAAGCCGGGGCTTAATTACGAGCAGTACTTC

abundance: many
j_gene: TRBJ1-1
d_gene: -
v_gene: TRBV5-1
CDR3aa: CASMGQGVRTEAFF
CDR3nt: TGCGCCAGCATGGGGCAGGGCGTAAGAACTGAAGCTTTCTTT

abundance: -
j_gene: TRBJ2-7
d_gene: -
v_gene: TRBV12-3/TRBV12-4
CDR3aa: CASSRNPGAYEQYF
CDR3nt: TGTGCCAGCAGCCGTAATCCGGGAGCCTACGAGCAGTACTTC

abundance: many
j_gene: TRBJ1-1
d_gene: TRBD1
v_gene: TRBV20-1
CDR3aa: CSARDWTGETEAFF
CDR3nt: TGCAGTGCTAGAGACTGGACAGGGGAGACTGAAGCTTTCTTT

abundance: -
j_gene: TRBJ2-2
d_gene: -
v_gene: TRBV2
CDR3aa: CASTLDYTGELFF
CDR3nt: TGTGCCAGCACCCTAGACTACACCGGGGAGCTGTTTTTT

abundance: few
j_gene: TRBJ1-1
d_gene: -
v_gene: TRBV7-8
CDR3aa: CASSLGTHDEAFF
CDR3nt: TGTGCCAGCAGCCTAGGGACACACGACGAAGCTTTCTTT